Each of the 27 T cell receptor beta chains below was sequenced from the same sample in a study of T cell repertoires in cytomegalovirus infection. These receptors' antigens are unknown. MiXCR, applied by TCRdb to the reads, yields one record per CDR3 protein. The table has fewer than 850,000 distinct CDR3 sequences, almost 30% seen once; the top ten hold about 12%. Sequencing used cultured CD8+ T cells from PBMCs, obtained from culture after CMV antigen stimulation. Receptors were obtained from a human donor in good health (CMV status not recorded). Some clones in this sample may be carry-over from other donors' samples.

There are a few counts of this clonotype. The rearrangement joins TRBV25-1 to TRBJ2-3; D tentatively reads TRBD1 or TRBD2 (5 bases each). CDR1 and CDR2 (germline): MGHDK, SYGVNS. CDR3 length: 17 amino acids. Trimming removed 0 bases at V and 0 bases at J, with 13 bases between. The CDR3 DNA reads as TGTGCCAGCAGTGAATATGAGTGGGGGAGAAGCACAGATACGCAGTATTTT. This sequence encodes CASSEYEWGRSTDTQYF. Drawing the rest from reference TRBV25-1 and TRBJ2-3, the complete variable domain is EADIYQTPRYLVIGTGKKITLECSQTMGHDKMYWYQQDPGMELHLIHYSYGVNSTEKGDLSSESTVSRIRTEHFPLTLESARPSHTSQYLCASSEYEWGRSTDTQYFGPGTRLTVL.

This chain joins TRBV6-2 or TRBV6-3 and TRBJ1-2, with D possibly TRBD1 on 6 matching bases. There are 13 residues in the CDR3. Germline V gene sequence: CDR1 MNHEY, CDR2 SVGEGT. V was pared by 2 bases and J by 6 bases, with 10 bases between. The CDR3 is CASSYGGRHGYTF. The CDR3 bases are TGTGCCAGCAGTTACGGGGGCAGACATGGCTACACCTTC.

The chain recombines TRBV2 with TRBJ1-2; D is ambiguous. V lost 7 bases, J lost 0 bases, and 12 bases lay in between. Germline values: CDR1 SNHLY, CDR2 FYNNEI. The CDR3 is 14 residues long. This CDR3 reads CASIESATNYGYTF. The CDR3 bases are TGTGCCAGCATCGAAAGCGCCACTAACTATGGCTACACCTTC.

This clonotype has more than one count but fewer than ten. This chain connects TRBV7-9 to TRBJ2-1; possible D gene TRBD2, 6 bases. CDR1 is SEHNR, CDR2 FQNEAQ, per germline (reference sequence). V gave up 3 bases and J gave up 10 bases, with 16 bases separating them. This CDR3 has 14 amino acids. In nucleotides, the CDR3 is TGTGCCAGCAGCTTTAGGGACTCCGGACGGGAGCAGTTCTTC. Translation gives CASSFRDSGREQFF.

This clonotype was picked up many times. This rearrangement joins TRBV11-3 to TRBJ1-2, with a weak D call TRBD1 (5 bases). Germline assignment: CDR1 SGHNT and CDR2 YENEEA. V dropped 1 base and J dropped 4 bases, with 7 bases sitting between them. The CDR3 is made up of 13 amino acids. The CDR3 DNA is TGTGCCAGCAGCTTAGGGGACGGCTATGGCTACACCTTC. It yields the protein CASSLGDGYGYTF.

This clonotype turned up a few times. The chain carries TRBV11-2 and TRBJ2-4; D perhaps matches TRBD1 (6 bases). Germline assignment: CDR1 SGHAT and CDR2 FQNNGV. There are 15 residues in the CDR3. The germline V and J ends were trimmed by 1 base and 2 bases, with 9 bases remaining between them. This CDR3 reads CASSLVRGTKNIQYF. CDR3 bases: TGTGCCAGCAGCTTAGTCAGGGGAACCAAAAACATTCAGTACTTC.

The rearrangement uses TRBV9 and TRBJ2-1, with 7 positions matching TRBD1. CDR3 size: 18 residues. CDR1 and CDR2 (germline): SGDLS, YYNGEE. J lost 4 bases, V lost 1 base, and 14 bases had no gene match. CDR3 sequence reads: CASSVPRETGTAYNEQFF. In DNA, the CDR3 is TGTGCCAGCAGCGTACCAAGAGAGACAGGGACCGCATACAATGAGCAGTTCTTC.

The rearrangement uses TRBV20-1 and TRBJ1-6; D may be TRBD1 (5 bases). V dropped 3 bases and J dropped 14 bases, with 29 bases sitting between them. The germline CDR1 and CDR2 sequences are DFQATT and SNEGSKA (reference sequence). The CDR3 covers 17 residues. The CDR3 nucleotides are TGCAGTGCTAGGCCTCCGGTGGGGGACGCTGAGTTTCAAGCCCTCCACTTT. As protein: CSARPPVGDAEFQALHF.

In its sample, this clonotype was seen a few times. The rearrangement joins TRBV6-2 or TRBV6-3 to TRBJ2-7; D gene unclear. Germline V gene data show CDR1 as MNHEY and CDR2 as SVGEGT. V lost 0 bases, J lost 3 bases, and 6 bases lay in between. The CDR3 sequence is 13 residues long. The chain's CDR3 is CASSYSHDYEQYV. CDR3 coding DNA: TGTGCCAGCAGTTACTCCCACGACTACGAGCAGTACGTC.

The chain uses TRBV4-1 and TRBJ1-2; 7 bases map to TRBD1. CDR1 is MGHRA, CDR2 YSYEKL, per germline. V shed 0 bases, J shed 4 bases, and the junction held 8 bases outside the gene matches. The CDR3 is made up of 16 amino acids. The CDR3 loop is CASSQDLEGAAYGYTF. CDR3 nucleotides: TGCGCCAGCAGCCAAGATCTAGAGGGGGCCGCCTATGGCTACACCTTC.

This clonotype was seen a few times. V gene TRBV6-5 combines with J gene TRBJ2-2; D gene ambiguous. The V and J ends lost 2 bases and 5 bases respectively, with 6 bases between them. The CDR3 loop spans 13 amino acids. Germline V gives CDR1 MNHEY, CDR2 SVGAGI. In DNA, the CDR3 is TGTGCCAGCAGTTACGACATGACCGGGGAGCTGTTTTTT. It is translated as CASSYDMTGELFF.

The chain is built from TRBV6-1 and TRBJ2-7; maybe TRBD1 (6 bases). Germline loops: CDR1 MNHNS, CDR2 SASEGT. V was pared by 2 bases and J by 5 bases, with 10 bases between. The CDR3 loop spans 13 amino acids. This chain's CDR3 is CASSEMGANEQYV. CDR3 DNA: TGTGCCAGCAGTGAAATGGGGGCTAACGAGCAGTACGTC.

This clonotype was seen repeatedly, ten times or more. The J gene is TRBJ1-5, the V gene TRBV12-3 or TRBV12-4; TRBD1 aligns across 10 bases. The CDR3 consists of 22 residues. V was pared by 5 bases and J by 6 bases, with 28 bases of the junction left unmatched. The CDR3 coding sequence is TGTGCCAGCAGTCCCGCCGTCGGACAGGGGGGAGATTTAAAATTGGGAGCTCAGCCCCAGCATTTT. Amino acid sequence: CASSPAVGQGGDLKLGAQPQHF.

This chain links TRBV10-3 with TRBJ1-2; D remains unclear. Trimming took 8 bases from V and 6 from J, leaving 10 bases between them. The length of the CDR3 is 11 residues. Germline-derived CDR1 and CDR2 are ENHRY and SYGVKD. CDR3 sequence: CAIRRSDGYTF. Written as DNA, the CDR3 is TGTGCCATCCGGCGGAGCGATGGCTACACCTTC.

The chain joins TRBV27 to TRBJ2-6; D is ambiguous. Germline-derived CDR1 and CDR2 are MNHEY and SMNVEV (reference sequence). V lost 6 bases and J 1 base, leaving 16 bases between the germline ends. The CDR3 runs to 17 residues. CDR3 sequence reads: CASSPLGVTSGANVLTF. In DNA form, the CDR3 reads TGTGCCAGCAGCCCGCTAGGTGTTACTTCTGGGGCCAACGTCCTGACTTTC. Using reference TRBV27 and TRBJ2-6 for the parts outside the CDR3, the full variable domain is EAQVTQNPRYLITVTGKKLTVTCSQNMNHEYMSWYRQDPGLGLRQIYYSMNVEVTDKGDVPEGYKVSRKEKRNFPLILESPSPNQTSLYFCASSPLGVTSGANVLTFGAGSRLTVL.

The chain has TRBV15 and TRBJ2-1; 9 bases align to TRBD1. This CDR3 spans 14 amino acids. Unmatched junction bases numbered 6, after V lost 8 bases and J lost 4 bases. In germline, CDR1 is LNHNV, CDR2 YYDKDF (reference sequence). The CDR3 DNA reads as TGTGCCACCCTGACCGGGACAGGGTACAATGAGCAGTTCTTC. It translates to CATLTGTGYNEQFF.

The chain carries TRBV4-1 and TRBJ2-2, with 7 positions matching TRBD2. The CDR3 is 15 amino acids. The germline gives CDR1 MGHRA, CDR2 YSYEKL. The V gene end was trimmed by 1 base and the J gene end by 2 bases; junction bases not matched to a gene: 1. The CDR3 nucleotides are TGCGCCAGCAGCCAAGCTAGCGGTAACACCGGGGAGCTGTTTTTT. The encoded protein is CASSQASGNTGELFF.

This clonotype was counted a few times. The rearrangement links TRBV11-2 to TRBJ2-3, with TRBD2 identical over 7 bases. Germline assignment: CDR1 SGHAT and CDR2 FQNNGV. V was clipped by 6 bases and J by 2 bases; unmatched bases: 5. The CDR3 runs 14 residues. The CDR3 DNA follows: TGTGCCAGCAGGCTTAGCGGGTACACAGATACGCAGTATTTT. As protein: CASRLSGYTDTQYF. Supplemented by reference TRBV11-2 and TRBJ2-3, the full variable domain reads EAGVAQSPRYKIIEKRQSVAFWCNPISGHATLYWYQQILGQGPKLLIQFQNNGVVDDSQLPKDRFSAERLKGVDSTLKIQPAKLEDSAVYLCASRLSGYTDTQYFGPGTRLTVL.

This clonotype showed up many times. The CDR3 region is CASSPWAGDTQYF. The CDR3 DNA reads TGTGCCAGCAGCCCCTGGGCAGGAGATACGCAGTATTTT. This sequence joins TRBV7-2 and TRBJ2-3; D not certain. The CDR3 runs to 13 residues. The germline V gene encodes CDR1 SGHTA and CDR2 FQGNSA. Trimming stripped 5 bases from V and 5 bases from J, with 11 bases between. Full variable domain (rest looked up from reference TRBV7-2 and TRBJ2-3): GAGVSQSPSNKVTEKGKDVELRCDPISGHTALYWYRQSLGQGLEFLIYFQGNSAPDKSGLPSDRFSAERTGGSVSTLTIQRTQQEDSAVYLCASSPWAGDTQYFGPGTRLTVL.

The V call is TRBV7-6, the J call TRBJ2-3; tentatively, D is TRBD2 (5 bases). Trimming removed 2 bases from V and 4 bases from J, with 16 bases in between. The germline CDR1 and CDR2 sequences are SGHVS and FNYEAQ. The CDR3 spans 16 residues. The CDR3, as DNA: TGTGCCAGCAGCTTATCAGGACTGGGTGTCGCAGATACGCAGTATTTT. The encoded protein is CASSLSGLGVADTQYF.

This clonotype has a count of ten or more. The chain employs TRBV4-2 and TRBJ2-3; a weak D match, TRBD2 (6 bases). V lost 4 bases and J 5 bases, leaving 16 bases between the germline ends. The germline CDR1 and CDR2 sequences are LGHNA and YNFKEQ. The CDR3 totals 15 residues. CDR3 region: CASSPDYVRVDTQYF. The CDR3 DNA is TGTGCCAGCAGCCCGGACTATGTCCGGGTAGATACGCAGTATTTT.

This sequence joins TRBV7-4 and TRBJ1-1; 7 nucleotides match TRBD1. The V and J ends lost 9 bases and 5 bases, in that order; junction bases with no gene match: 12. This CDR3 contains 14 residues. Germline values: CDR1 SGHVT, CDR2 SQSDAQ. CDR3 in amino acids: CASAGEGAQTEAFF. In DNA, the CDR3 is TGTGCCAGTGCGGGGGAGGGGGCGCAGACTGAAGCTTTCTTT.

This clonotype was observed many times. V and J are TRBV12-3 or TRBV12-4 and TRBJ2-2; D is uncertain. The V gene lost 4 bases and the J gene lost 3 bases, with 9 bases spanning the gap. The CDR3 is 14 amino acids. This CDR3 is CASSYPADTGELFF. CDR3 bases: TGTGCCAGCAGTTACCCGGCCGACACCGGGGAGCTGTTTTTT.

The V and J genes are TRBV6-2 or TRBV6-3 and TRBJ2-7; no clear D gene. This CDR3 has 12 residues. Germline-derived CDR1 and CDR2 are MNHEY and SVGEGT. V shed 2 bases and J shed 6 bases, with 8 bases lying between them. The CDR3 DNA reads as TGTGCCAGCAGTTACGGTGGGCCCGAGCAGTACGTC. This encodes CASSYGGPEQYV.

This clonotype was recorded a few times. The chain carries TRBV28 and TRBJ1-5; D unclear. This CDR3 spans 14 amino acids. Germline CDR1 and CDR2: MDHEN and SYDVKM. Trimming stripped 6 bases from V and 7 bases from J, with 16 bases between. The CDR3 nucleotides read TGTGCCAGCAGCCCCCGCGGAATTCAACAGCCCCAGCATTTT. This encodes CASSPRGIQQPQHF.

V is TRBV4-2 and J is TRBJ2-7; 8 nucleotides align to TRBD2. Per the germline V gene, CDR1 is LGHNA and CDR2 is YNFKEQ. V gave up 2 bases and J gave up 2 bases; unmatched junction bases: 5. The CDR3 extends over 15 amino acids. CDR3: CASSQLSGAPYEQYF. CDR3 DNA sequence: TGTGCCAGCAGCCAACTTAGCGGGGCCCCCTACGAGCAGTACTTC.

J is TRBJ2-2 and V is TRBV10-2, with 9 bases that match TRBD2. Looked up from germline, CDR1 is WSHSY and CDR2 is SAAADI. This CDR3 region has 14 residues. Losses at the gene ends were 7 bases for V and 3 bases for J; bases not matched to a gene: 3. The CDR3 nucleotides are TGCGCCAGCATAGCGGGGGTTTACACCGGGGAGCTGTTTTTT. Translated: CASIAGVYTGELFF.